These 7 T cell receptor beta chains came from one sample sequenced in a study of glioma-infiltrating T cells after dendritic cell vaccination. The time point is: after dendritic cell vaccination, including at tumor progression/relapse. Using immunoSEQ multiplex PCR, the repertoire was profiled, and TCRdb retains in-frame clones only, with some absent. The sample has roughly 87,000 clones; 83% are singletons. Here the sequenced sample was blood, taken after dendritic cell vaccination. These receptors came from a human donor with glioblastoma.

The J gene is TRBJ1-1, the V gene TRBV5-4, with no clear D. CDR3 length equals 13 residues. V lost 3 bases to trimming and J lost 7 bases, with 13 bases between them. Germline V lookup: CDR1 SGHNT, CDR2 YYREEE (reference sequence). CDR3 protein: CASSSLEGLEAFF. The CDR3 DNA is TGTGCCAGCAGCTCACTAGAGGGCCTTGAAGCTTTCTTT.

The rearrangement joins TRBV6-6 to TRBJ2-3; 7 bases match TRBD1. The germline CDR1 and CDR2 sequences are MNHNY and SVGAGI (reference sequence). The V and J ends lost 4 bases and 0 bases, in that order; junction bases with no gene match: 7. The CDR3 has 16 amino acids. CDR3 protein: CASSSPGTVSTDTQYF. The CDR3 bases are TGTGCCAGCAGTTCTCCCGGGACAGTGAGCACAGATACGCAGTATTTT.

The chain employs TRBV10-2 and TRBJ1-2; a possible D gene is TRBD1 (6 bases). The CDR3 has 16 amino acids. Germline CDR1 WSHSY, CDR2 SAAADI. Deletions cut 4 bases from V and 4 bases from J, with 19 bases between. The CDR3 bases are TGCGCCAGCAGTGGGGAAGCAGGGACACTCGTCTATGGCTACACCTTC. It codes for CASSGEAGTLVYGYTF.

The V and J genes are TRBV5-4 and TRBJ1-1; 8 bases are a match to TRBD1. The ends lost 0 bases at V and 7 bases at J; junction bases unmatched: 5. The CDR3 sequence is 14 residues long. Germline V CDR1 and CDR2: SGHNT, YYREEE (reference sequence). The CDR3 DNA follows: TGTGCCAGCAGCTTGGCAGGGGGCAGGGGTGAAGCTTTCTTT. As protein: CASSLAGGRGEAFF.

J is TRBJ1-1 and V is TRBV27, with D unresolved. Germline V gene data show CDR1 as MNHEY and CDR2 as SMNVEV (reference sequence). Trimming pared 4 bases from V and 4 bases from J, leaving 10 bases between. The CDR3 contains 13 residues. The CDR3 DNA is TGTGCCAGCAGTTCAGGAATTGGCACTGAAGCTTTCTTT. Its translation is CASSSGIGTEAFF.

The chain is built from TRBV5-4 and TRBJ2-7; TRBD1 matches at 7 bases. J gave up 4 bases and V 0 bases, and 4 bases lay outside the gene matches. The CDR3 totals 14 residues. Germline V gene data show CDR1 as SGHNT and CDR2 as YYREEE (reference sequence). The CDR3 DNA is TGTGCCAGCAGCTTGGAGGGGGCGCGGTACGAGCAGTACTTC. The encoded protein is CASSLEGARYEQYF.

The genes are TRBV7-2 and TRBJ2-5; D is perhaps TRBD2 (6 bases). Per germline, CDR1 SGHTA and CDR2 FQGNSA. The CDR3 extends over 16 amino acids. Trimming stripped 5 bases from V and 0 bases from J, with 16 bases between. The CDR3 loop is CASSAAGTYNQETQYF. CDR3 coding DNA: TGTGCCAGCAGCGCCGCTGGGACTTATAACCAAGAGACCCAGTACTTC.